Following are 26 T cell receptor beta chains from one sample sequenced in a study of radiation and T cells in renal cell carcinoma. Indicated time point: blood 4 weeks post-SBRT, at nephrectomy. Treatment described: 15 Gy SBRT to primary tumor, nephrectomy 4 weeks later. Some clones are missing from TCRdb's copy, which holds only in-frame ones; the method was immunoSEQ multiplex PCR. In the table there are 40,000 to 50,000 clones, 65% to 85% of which are singletons. Specimen: blood, collected from a patient whose treatment included radiotherapy and nephrectomy. All receptors come from a woman aged 70 to 79 with renal cell carcinoma.

V gene TRBV29-1 combines with J gene TRBJ1-1, with no clear D. The V gene's germline CDR1 is SQVTM and CDR2 ANQGSEA. The V end was cut by 3 bases, the J end by 1 base, with 6 bases between. The CDR3 contains 12 residues. The CDR3 sequence: CSVERKNTEAFF. In nucleotides, the CDR3 is TGCAGCGTTGAGCGGAAGAACACTGAAGCTTTCTTT.

The chain couples TRBV13 to TRBJ2-7; 10 bases fit TRBD1. The CDR3 length is 19 residues. V was clipped by 5 bases and J by 1 base; unmatched bases: 17. From germline, CDR1 is PRHDT and CDR2 FYEKMQ (reference sequence). Here the CDR3 reads CASSPSHRDRGQSSYEQYF. CDR3 nucleotides: TGTGCCAGCAGCCCTAGTCACCGGGACAGGGGACAATCATCCTACGAGCAGTACTTC.

The chain combines TRBV6-1 with TRBJ2-5; D gene unclear. The length of the CDR3 is 13 residues. V lost 5 bases and J lost 5, with 12 bases in between. Germline loops: CDR1 MNHNS, CDR2 SASEGT. The CDR3 DNA reads as TGTGCCAGCAGTATAGCCACGGCGGAGACCCAGTACTTC. Translation: CASSIATAETQYF.

The gene calls are TRBV7-9 and TRBJ2-1, with D perhaps TRBD1 (6 bases). Germline V gene data show CDR1 as SEHNR and CDR2 as FQNEAQ (reference sequence). Trimming shortened V by 3 bases and J by 3 bases, and 12 bases separated the two germline ends. The CDR3 totals 15 residues. The DNA of the CDR3 is TGTGCCAGCAGCTTTTCACAGGGCATCTACAATGAGCAGTTCTTC. This encodes CASSFSQGIYNEQFF.

The chain carries TRBV12-5 and TRBJ2-5, with D possibly called TRBD1 or TRBD2 (5 bases each). Trimming stripped 5 bases from V and 2 bases from J, with 12 bases between. Germline lookup yields CDR1 LGHNT and CDR2 FRNRAP. CDR3 length: 14 residues. The DNA for the CDR3 is TGTGCTAGTGGTATGGGGACGTCTCAAGAGACCCAGTACTTC. Translation gives CASGMGTSQETQYF. Filled out from reference TRBV12-5 and TRBJ2-5, the complete variable domain reads DARVTQTPRHKVTEMGQEVTMRCQPILGHNTVFWYRQTMMQGLELLAYFRNRAPLDDSGMPKDRFSAEMPDATLATLKIQPSEPRDSAVYFCASGMGTSQETQYFGPGTRLLVL.

The gene calls are TRBV5-1 and TRBJ1-6; 8 bases line up with TRBD1. V lost 4 bases and J lost 7; bases outside the gene matches: 7. Germline CDR1 is SGHRS and CDR2 is YFSETQ. This CDR3 contains 15 residues. CDR3 sequence: CASSQGQGRNSPLHF. The CDR3 DNA is TGCGCCAGCAGCCAAGGACAGGGACGAAATTCACCCCTCCACTTT.

V and J are TRBV28 and TRBJ1-2; 9 nucleotides line up with TRBD1. The CDR3 totals 16 residues. The trim removed 8 bases at V and 1 base at J, leaving 11 bases unmatched. In germline, CDR1 is MDHEN, CDR2 SYDVKM. The CDR3 bases are TGTGCCAGCGGCTCTTCGACAGGGGGGTTTAACTATGGCTACACCTTC. Protein product: CASGSSTGGFNYGYTF.

The V call is TRBV5-1, the J call TRBJ2-3, with D perhaps TRBD1 (6 bases). This CDR3 spans 17 amino acids. Germline loops: CDR1 SGHRS, CDR2 YFSETQ. V shed 4 bases and J shed 4 bases, with 22 bases lying between them. CDR3 coding DNA: TGCGCCAGCAGCCGAGGGGGTTGGGGCCTGGGGTCAGATACGCAGTATTTT. Its protein is CASSRGGWGLGSDTQYF.

Written as DNA, the CDR3 is TGTGCCAGCAGCCCTCTGTTAGGCTATGGCTACACCTTC. Translation gives CASSPLLGYGYTF. This chain joins TRBV7-8 and TRBJ1-2; D call uncertain. This CDR3 has 13 residues. The germline V gene encodes CDR1 SGHVS and CDR2 FQNEAQ. Trimming took off 5 bases at V and 4 bases at J, with 11 bases between the two ends.

The rearrangement joins TRBV5-8 to TRBJ1-1; D is possibly TRBD1 (5 bases). The V gene lost 4 bases and the J gene lost 1 base, with 11 bases spanning the gap. The CDR3 sequence is 14 residues long. Germline CDR1 is SGHTS and CDR2 is YDEGEE. This CDR3 reads CASSGMQGNTEAFF. The CDR3 DNA sequence: TGTGCCAGCAGCGGCATGCAGGGGAACACTGAAGCTTTCTTT. Full variable domain (remainder filled in from reference TRBV5-8 and TRBJ1-1): EAGVTQSPTHLIKTRGQQATLRCSPISGHTSVYWYQQALGLGLQFLLWYDEGEERNRGNFPPRFSGRQFPNYSSELNVNALELEDSALYLCASSGMQGNTEAFFGQGTRLTVV.

This sequence joins TRBV6-1 and TRBJ1-1; D uncertain. CDR1 and CDR2 (germline): MNHNS, SASEGT. V shed 0 bases and J shed 6 bases, with 14 bases lying between them. The CDR3 totals 15 residues. The CDR3 bases are TGTGCCAGCAGTGAAGCAGGCCAAACGAGCGCTGAAGCTTTCTTT. Protein product: CASSEAGQTSAEAFF.

The CDR3 protein is CASSFSRGGNEQYF. The CDR3 DNA sequence: TGTGCCAGCAGTTTCAGCAGGGGTGGAAACGAGCAGTACTTC. V and J are TRBV6-6 and TRBJ2-7; D possibly corresponds to TRBD1 (6 bases). The CDR3 is 14 amino acids. Per the germline V gene, CDR1 is MNHNY and CDR2 is SVGAGI (reference sequence). Between the trimmed V and J ends, which lost 4 bases and 5 bases, there was a span of 15 bases.

The J gene is TRBJ2-6, the V gene TRBV25-1; D is unclear. Trimming removed 2 bases at V and 2 bases at J, with 1 base between. CDR1 MGHDK and CDR2 SYGVNS come from the germline V gene. CDR3 size: 13 residues. CDR3 protein: CASSEAGANVLTF. The CDR3 DNA reads as TGTGCCAGCAGTGAAGCTGGGGCCAACGTCCTGACTTTC.

This chain joins TRBV4-2 and TRBJ1-3, with TRBD1 matching over 12 bases. CDR3 length: 16 amino acids. From germline, CDR1 is LGHNA and CDR2 YNFKEQ. J was trimmed by 4 bases and V by 5 bases; bases with no gene match: 6. CDR3 DNA: TGTGCCAGCAGCTGGGACAGGGGGCGGCAAGGAAACACCATATATTTT. This translates into CASSWDRGRQGNTIYF.

This clone was seen only a few times. V and J are TRBV30 and TRBJ1-5; D is ambiguous. The V end lost 1 base, the J end lost 5 bases, and 9 bases lay between the germline ends. CDR3 length: 13 amino acids. The germline V gene has CDR1 GTSNPN and CDR2 SVGIG (reference sequence). CDR3 DNA: TGTGCCTGGAGTGGCCAGGTGGATCAGCCCCAGCATTTT. This sequence encodes CAWSGQVDQPQHF.

The J gene is TRBJ1-5, the V gene TRBV4-1, with a weak D call TRBD1 (5 bases). Germline V gives CDR1 MGHRA, CDR2 YSYEKL. This CDR3 is built from 13 residues. V was shortened by 0 bases and J by 11 bases, with 11 bases between the two germline ends. CDR3 in amino acids: CASSQDPGTAQHF. The DNA for the CDR3 is TGCGCCAGCAGCCAAGATCCAGGGACCGCCCAGCATTTT.

This clone turned up a few times. The rearrangement links TRBV7-6 to TRBJ2-1; 7 nucleotides line up with TRBD2. Germline V gives CDR1 SGHVS, CDR2 FNYEAQ. With 4 bases clipped from V and 4 bases from J, the junction kept 7 bases outside the gene matches. The CDR3 is 15 residues long. The CDR3 DNA is TGTGCCAGCAGCTCCTGGGACGGGGGGTACAATGAGCAGTTCTTC. It specifies CASSSWDGGYNEQFF. The full variable domain, rest sourced from reference TRBV7-6 and TRBJ2-1, is GAGVSQSPRYKVTKRGQDVALRCDPISGHVSLYWYRQALGQGPEFLTYFNYEAQQDKSGLPNDRFSAERPEGSISTLTIQRTEQRDSAMYRCASSSWDGGYNEQFFGPGTRLTVL.

CDR3 loop: CASSLILGANTGELFF. The CDR3 DNA reads as TGTGCCAGCAGCTTGATTTTAGGGGCAAACACCGGGGAGCTGTTTTTT. This chain connects TRBV5-4 to TRBJ2-2, with D perhaps matching TRBD1 (5 bases). This CDR3 is built from 16 residues. The germline V gene has CDR1 SGHNT and CDR2 YYREEE (reference sequence). The V end lost 1 base, the J end lost 2 bases, and 12 bases lay between the germline ends.

A few counts support this clone. The V and J genes are TRBV4-1 and TRBJ2-1, with D possibly being TRBD2 (6 bases). Germline V gene lookup returns CDR1 MGHRA and CDR2 YSYEKL. The CDR3 has 15 amino acids. V dropped 4 bases and J dropped 9 bases, with 19 bases sitting between them. CDR3 sequence reads: CASSRGSSSEGEQFF. Written as DNA, the CDR3 is TGCGCCAGCAGCCGGGGGTCCTCTAGCGAGGGTGAGCAGTTCTTC.

The rearrangement joins TRBV10-2 to TRBJ1-6; D call uncertain. The V gene lost 5 bases and the J gene lost 8 bases, with 10 bases spanning the gap. The CDR3 is 13 residues long. Germline CDR1 is WSHSY and CDR2 is SAAADI. The CDR3 region has the DNA TGCGCCAGCAGTTTGGCCCCGGATTCACCCCTCCACTTT. Translating it yields CASSLAPDSPLHF.

The rearrangement links TRBV10-3 to TRBJ2-1; 8 bases match TRBD2. The CDR3 is 17 residues long. J was trimmed by 3 bases and V by 3 bases; bases with no gene match: 10. CDR1 and CDR2 from the germline V gene are ENHRY and SYGVKD. The CDR3: CAISEVIIGTSYNEQFF. In DNA, the CDR3 is TGTGCCATCAGTGAAGTGATAATCGGGACTAGCTACAATGAGCAGTTCTTC.

This clone has only one observation. The chain recombines TRBV21-1 with TRBJ1-3. TRBV21-1 is listed as a pseudogene. The length of the CDR3 is 18 residues. CDR3 in amino acids: CASSPDGGPVPSGNTIYF. The DNA of the CDR3 is TGTGCCAGCAGCCCCGACGGGGGGCCTGTCCCCTCTGGAAACACCATATATTTT.

V is TRBV7-9 and J is TRBJ2-1, with D perhaps TRBD1 (5 bases). V lost 5 bases and J lost 5, with 13 bases in between. The germline V gene encodes CDR1 SEHNR and CDR2 FQNEAQ (reference sequence). The CDR3 has 14 residues. CDR3 sequence (DNA): TGTGCCAGCAGCGGACAACGGTTCGACAATGAGCAGTTCTTC. Translating it yields CASSGQRFDNEQFF.

The V gene is TRBV5-1, the J gene TRBJ2-7; 10 bases are a match to TRBD1. V trimming: 4 bases; J trimming: 4 bases; junction bases outside the gene matches: 11. The CDR3 has 16 amino acids. CDR1 SGHRS and CDR2 YFSETQ come from the germline V gene. The CDR3 spells CASSKGGTGDSYEQYF. CDR3 nucleotides: TGCGCCAGCAGCAAGGGTGGGACAGGGGATTCGTACGAGCAGTACTTC.

CDR3 coding DNA: TGTGCCAGCACCCCAGGGGCGGGAGAGCTCCAGCAGTACTTC. Its protein product is CASTPGAGELQQYF. The V gene is TRBV9, the J gene TRBJ2-7; TRBD2 is a possible D gene (7 bases). The CDR3 contains 14 residues. Deletions cut 6 bases from V and 8 bases from J, with 21 bases between. Germline CDR1 and CDR2: SGDLS and YYNGEE.

In this sample, this clone turned up a few times. This chain joins TRBV4-1 and TRBJ2-2, with 10 bases matching TRBD2. CDR1 is MGHRA and CDR2 is YSYEKL in the germline V gene. The CDR3 has 18 amino acids. V dropped 4 bases and J dropped 7; count of bases not matched to a gene: 15. Here the CDR3 DNA reads TGCGCCAGCAGCCCCCTGCGACAGCGGGGGGGCCAGGACGGGGAGCTGTTTTTT. Its protein is CASSPLRQRGGQDGELFF.